The rows below give T cell receptor beta chains drawn from one sample of a study of blood T cell repertoires in COVID-19. Sequencing was performed with immunoSEQ multiplex PCR; in TCRdb, only in-frame clones are kept and a portion is missing. Of about 190,000 clones in the sample, less than 90% were seen once. The sequencing input was peripheral blood. All receptors come from a woman aged 40 to 55 with acute or convalescent COVID-19. Each CDR3 is given with its conserved first and last residue. Fields, in order: CDR3 length, J gene, V gene, clone size, D gene, CDR3 DNA, CDR3 protein. D genes are given only for firm matches. Rows give clone size only sometimes, using once, few, many, or a class for an expanded clone.

>14|TRBJ2-1|TRBV27|.|TRBD2
TGTGCCAGCAGTCTAGCGGGAGTTTATAGTGAGCAGTTCTTC
CASSLAGVYSEQFF
>11|TRBJ2-3|TRBV18|.|.
TGTGCCAGCTCACCCCAAGATACGCAGTATTTT
CASSPQDTQYF
>14|TRBJ1-1|TRBV18|.|.
TGTGCCAGCTCATCCGTAGGGGGGGACACTGAAGCTTTCTTT
CASSSVGGDTEAFF
>16|TRBJ1-1|TRBV6-5|.|TRBD1
TGTGCCAGCAGTTACTCCCCGGGACAGCAGAACACTGAAGCTTTCTTT
CASSYSPGQQNTEAFF
>18|TRBJ1-2|TRBV18|.|.
TGTGCCAGCTCACCCTCCCCGACAGCTATTTGGTCCCAGGGTGGCTACACCTTC
CASSPSPTAIWSQGGYTF
>12|TRBJ2-3|TRBV18|.|.
TGTGCCAGCTCCCAGAGCACAGATACGCAGTATTTT
CASSQSTDTQYF
>13|TRBJ2-1|TRBV10-3|.|TRBD1
TGTGCCATCAGTAGGGACAGCCCCAATGAGCAGTTCTTC
CAISRDSPNEQFF
>15|TRBJ1-1|TRBV7-3|.|.
TGTGCCAGTTCCGCCCTTGGCGGGGGTGACACTGAAGCTTTCTTT
CASSALGGGDTEAFF
>15|TRBJ2-7|TRBV7-6|.|.
TGTGCCAGCAGCCCATCCCGGCAGGTTCCCTACGAGCAGTACTTC
CASSPSRQVPYEQYF
>13|TRBJ2-7|TRBV7-9|.|.
TGTGCCAGCAGCTTACCTTCGAGCTACGAGCAGTACTTC
CASSLPSSYEQYF
>10|TRBJ1-1|TRBV19|.|.
TGTGCCAGTTCAGACACTGAAGCTTTCTTT
CASSDTEAFF
>13|TRBJ2-1|TRBV3-1/TRBV3-2|.|TRBD2
TGTGCCAGCAGCCCGCCGGGACTAGTGGATCAGTTCTTC
CASSPPGLVDQFF
>16|TRBJ1-1|TRBV4-1|.|.
TGCGCCAGCAGCCAAGGGGGAGGGTGGGGGAACACTGAAGCTTTCTTT
CASSQGGGWGNTEAFF
>15|TRBJ1-1|TRBV9|.|.
TGTGCCAGCAGCCAGCGGGCCGCCCCGGACACTGAAGCTTTCTTT
CASSQRAAPDTEAFF
>14|TRBJ1-1|TRBV5-5|.|.
TGTGCCAGCAACTCAGCCCTTAGCAACACTGAAGCTTTCTTT
CASNSALSNTEAFF
>16|TRBJ2-1|TRBV10-3|.|TRBD2
TGTGCCATCGGGGGCAGGCTAGCGGGAGGTGGCAATGAGCAGTTCTTC
CAIGGRLAGGGNEQFF
>12|TRBJ1-2|TRBV6-5|.|.
TGTGCCACTCCGGGGAGTAACTATGGCTACACCTTC
CATPGSNYGYTF
>16|TRBJ1-6|TRBV4-1|.|TRBD1
TGCGCCAGCAGCCACCAACCGGGACAGGGAAATTCACCCCTCCACTTT
CASSHQPGQGNSPLHF
>14|TRBJ2-1|TRBV18|.|.
TGTGCCAGCTCGCCTAGTTCAACCTACAATGAGCAGTTCTTC
CASSPSSTYNEQFF
>15|TRBJ1-1|TRBV3-1/TRBV3-2|.|.
TGTGCCAGCAGCCAGCACCGGCGGAGGAACACTGAAGCTTTCTTT
CASSQHRRRNTEAFF
>15|TRBJ1-3|TRBV6-5|.|.
TGTGCCAGCAGTCACGCAGGGGCTCCTGGAAACACCATATATTTT
CASSHAGAPGNTIYF
>13|TRBJ2-2|TRBV5-4|.|TRBD1
TGTGCCACCAGACAGGGGCACACCGGGGAGCTGTTTTTT
CATRQGHTGELFF
>17|TRBJ2-3|TRBV24-1|.|.
TGTGCCACCAGTGAACCCACTAGCCCAGGGAATGCAGATACGCAGTATTTT
CATSEPTSPGNADTQYF
>14|TRBJ2-4|TRBV7-9|.|.
TGTGCCAGCAGCGCTACTACAGCCAAAAACATTCAGTACTTC
CASSATTAKNIQYF
>14|TRBJ2-7|TRBV29-1|.|.
TGCAGTGGGGGAGAGGGAGGCCACTCCTACGAGCAGTACTTC
CSGGEGGHSYEQYF
>19|TRBJ1-1|TRBV9|.|.
TGTGCCAGCAGCGTACTTGGGTCGGGGGTGGCCGCCGTTGGTTCTGAAGCTTTCTTT
CASSVLGSGVAAVGSEAFF
>16|TRBJ2-3|TRBV9|.|TRBD2
TGTGCCAGCAGCGCCGGACTAGCTGCCCCCCGCGATACGCAGTATTTT
CASSAGLAAPRDTQYF
>13|TRBJ2-3|TRBV15|.|.
TGTGCCACCAGCAGCGGTGGCACAGATACGCAGTATTTT
CATSSGGTDTQYF
>12|TRBJ2-3|TRBV10-1|.|.
TGCGCCAGCAGTAAGGGGTTTTGGGCGCAGTATTTT
CASSKGFWAQYF
>15|TRBJ1-5|TRBV9|.|TRBD1
TGTGCCAGCACCCTAACAGGGGAGTTCCACCAGCCCCAGCATTTT
CASTLTGEFHQPQHF
>13|TRBJ1-1|TRBV5-1|once|.
TGCGCCAGCTCCCACCCAACAGGGACTGAAGCTTTCTTT
CASSHPTGTEAFF
>14|TRBJ1-1|TRBV5-1|.|.
TGCGCCAGCAGCTTGGCCTCGGGGAACACTGAAGCTTTCTTT
CASSLASGNTEAFF
>15|TRBJ1-2|TRBV6-5|.|TRBD1
TGTGCCAGCAGCTCCCCAGGGACAGGGTTTTATGGCTACACCTTC
CASSSPGTGFYGYTF
>19|TRBJ2-6|TRBV29-1|.|.
TGCAGCGTTGAAACAGGACAGACTACTCATCAGGCTGGGGCCAACGTCCTGACTTTC
CSVETGQTTHQAGANVLTF
>14|TRBJ1-6|TRBV7-9|.|.
TGTGCCAGCAGTTGGGACTGGACTAATTCACCCCTCCACTTT
CASSWDWTNSPLHF
>16|TRBJ2-7|TRBV2|.|TRBD2
TGTGCCAGCAGTGAAGTCACTAGCGGGGGACCTTACGAGCAGTACTTC
CASSEVTSGGPYEQYF
>16|TRBJ2-1|TRBV18|once|.
TGTGCCAGCTCACCTCCAGACTTAAAATCCTACAATGAGCAGTTCTTC
CASSPPDLKSYNEQFF
>14|TRBJ1-5|TRBV19|.|TRBD1
TGTGCCAGTAGCCTGACAGGGGGCGGTCGGCCCCAGCATTTT
CASSLTGGGRPQHF
>15|TRBJ1-2|TRBV2|.|TRBD1
TGTGCCAGCAGTGATGGGACAGGGGGGGGATATGGCTACACCTTC
CASSDGTGGGYGYTF
>16|TRBJ2-2|TRBV6-1|.|TRBD1
TGTGCCAGCAGTGAGCCGGGACAGGGTTTTCGGGGGGAGCTGTTTTTT
CASSEPGQGFRGELFF
>15|TRBJ1-2|TRBV7-2|.|.
TGTGCCAGCAGCGTGGACAGCCTCGCAAACTATGGCTACACCTTC
CASSVDSLANYGYTF
>14|TRBJ2-1|TRBV9|.|TRBD2
TGTGCCAGCAGCGTAGTCGGGGGGGCAAATGAGCAGTTCTTC
CASSVVGGANEQFF
>16|TRBJ2-4|TRBV29-1|once|TRBD1
TGCAGCGTTGTGTCCGGGACAGCCTCCTTTGAAAACATTCAGTACTTC
CSVVSGTASFENIQYF
>14|TRBJ2-7|TRBV18|.|TRBD1
TGTGCCAGCTCACCCAATTTCGACAGGGACGAGCAGTACTTC
CASSPNFDRDEQYF
>14|TRBJ2-5|TRBV29-1|.|TRBD2
TGCAGCGTTGCGTCTAGCGGGTACCAAGAGACCCAGTACTTC
CSVASSGYQETQYF
>14|TRBJ2-7|TRBV5-1|few|TRBD2
TGCGCCAGCAGCTTAGGACTAGCTCCCAGCGAGCAGTACTTC
CASSLGLAPSEQYF
>15|TRBJ2-3|TRBV19|.|TRBD2
TGTGCCAGTAGTATAGGAGCGGGACGCACAGATACGCAGTATTTT
CASSIGAGRTDTQYF
>11|TRBJ2-7|TRBV5-1|.|.
TGCGCCAGCAGCTCCGGTTACGAGCAGTACTTC
CASSSGYEQYF
>13|TRBJ1-1|TRBV7-3|.|TRBD1
TGTGCCAGCAGCTTAAATCAGGGACAGGGAGCTTTCTTT
CASSLNQGQGAFF
>15|TRBJ2-7|TRBV4-1|.|TRBD2
TGCGCCAGCAGCCAAGAACTAGCGGGAGTCTACGAGCAGTACTTC
CASSQELAGVYEQYF
>14|TRBJ1-1|TRBV28|.|TRBD1
TGTGCCAGCAGTTTGACAGGGGTAGGCACTGAAGCTTTCTTT
CASSLTGVGTEAFF
>13|TRBJ1-1|TRBV5-5|.|.
TGTGCCAGCAGCTTGGGCAGGAACACTGAAGCTTTCTTT
CASSLGRNTEAFF
>13|TRBJ1-5|TRBV6-5|.|TRBD1
TGTGCCAGCAGTTCTACAGGGGATCAGCCCCAGCATTTT
CASSSTGDQPQHF
>15|TRBJ1-4|TRBV11-2|.|.
TGTGCCAGCAGCCCACCGGGAACATACGGTGAAAAACTGTTTTTT
CASSPPGTYGEKLFF